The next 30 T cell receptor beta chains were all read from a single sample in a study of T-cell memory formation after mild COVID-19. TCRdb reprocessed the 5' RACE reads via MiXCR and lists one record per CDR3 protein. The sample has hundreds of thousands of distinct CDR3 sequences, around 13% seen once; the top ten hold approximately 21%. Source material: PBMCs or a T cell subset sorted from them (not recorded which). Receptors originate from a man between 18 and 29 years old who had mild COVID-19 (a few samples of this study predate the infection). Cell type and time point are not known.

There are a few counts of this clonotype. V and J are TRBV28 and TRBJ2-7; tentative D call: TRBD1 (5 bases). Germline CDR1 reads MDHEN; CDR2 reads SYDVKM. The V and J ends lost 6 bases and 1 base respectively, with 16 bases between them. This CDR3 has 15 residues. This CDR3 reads CASRSTGSGSYEQYF. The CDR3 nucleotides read TGTGCCAGCAGATCCACAGGTTCAGGGTCCTACGAGCAGTACTTC.

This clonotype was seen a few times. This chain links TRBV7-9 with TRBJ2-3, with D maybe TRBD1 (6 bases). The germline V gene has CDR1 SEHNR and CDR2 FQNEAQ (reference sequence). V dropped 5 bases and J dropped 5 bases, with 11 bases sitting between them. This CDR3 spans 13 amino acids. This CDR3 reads CASSQDRGDTQYF. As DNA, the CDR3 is TGTGCCAGCAGCCAGGACAGAGGAGATACGCAGTATTTT. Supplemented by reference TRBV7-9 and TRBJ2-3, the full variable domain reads DTGVSQNPRHKITKRGQNVTFRCDPISEHNRLYWYRQTLGQGPEFLTYFQNEAQLEKSRLLSDRFSAERPKGSFSTLEIQRTEQGDSAMYLCASSQDRGDTQYFGPGTRLTVL.

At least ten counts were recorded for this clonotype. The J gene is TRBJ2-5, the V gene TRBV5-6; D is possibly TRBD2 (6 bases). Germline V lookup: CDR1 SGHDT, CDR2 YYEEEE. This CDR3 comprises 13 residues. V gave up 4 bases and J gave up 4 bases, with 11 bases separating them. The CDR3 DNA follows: TGTGCCAGCAGCATGACTAGTATAGAGACCCAGTACTTC. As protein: CASSMTSIETQYF.

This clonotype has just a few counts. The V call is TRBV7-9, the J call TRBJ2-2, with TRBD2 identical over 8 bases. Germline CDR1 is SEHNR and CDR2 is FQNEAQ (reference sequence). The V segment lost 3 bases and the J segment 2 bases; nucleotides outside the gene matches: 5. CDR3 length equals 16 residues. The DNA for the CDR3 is TGTGCCAGCAGCTTGGCTAGCGGGTCCAACACCGGGGAGCTGTTTTTT. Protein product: CASSLASGSNTGELFF.

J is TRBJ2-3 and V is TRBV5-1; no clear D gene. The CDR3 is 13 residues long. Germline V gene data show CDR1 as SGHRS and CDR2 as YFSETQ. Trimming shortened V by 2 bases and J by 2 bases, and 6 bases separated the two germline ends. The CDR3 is CASSLPNTDTQYF. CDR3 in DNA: TGCGCCAGCAGCTTACCGAACACAGATACGCAGTATTTT.

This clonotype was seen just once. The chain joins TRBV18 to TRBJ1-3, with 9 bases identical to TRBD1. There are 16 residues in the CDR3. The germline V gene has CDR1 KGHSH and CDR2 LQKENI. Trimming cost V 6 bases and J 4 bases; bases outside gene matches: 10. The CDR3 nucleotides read TGTGCCAGCTCTCAGGGACAGGGCCGGAGCGGAAACACCATATATTTT. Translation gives CASSQGQGRSGNTIYF.

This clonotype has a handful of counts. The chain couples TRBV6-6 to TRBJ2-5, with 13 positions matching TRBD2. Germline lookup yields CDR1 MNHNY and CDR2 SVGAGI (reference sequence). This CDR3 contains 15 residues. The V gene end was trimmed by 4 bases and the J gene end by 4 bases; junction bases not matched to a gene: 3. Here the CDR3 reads CASSSTSGGGETQYF. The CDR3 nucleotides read TGTGCCAGCAGTTCAACTAGCGGGGGGGGAGAGACCCAGTACTTC.

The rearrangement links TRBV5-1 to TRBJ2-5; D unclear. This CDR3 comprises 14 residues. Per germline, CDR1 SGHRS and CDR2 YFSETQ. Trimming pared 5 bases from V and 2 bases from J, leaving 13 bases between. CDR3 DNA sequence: TGCGCCAGCAGAGCTGGAGTAGGGCAAGAGACCCAGTACTTC. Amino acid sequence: CASRAGVGQETQYF.

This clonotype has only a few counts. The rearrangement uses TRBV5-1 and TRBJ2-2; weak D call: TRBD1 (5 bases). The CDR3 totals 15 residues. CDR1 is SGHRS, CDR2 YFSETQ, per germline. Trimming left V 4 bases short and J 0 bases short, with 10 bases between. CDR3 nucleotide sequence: TGCGCCAGCAGCCCAGGGAATTCGAACACCGGGGAGCTGTTTTTT. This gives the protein CASSPGNSNTGELFF.

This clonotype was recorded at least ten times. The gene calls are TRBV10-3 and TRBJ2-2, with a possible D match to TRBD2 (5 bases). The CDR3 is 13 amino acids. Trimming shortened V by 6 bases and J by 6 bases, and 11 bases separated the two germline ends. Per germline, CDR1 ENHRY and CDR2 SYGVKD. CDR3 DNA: TGTGCCATCAGCGCCGGCGGGTCCGGGGAGCTGTTTTTT. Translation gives CAISAGGSGELFF.

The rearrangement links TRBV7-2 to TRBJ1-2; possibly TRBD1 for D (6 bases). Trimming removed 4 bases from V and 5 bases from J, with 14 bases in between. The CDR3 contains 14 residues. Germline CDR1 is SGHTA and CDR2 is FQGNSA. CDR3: CASSSGQRSYGYTF. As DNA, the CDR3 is TGTGCCAGCAGCTCTGGACAGAGATCTTATGGCTACACCTTC.

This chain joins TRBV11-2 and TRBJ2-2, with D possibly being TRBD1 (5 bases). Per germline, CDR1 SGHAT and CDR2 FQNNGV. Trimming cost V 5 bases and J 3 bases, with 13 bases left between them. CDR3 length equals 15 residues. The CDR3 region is CASSKNRTHTGELFF. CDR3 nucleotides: TGTGCCAGCAGCAAAAACAGGACCCACACCGGGGAGCTGTTTTTT.

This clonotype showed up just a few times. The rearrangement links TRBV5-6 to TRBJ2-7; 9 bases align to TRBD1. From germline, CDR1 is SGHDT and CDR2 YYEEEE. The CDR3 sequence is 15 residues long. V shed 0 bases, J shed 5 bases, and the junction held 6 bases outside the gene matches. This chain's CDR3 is CASSLAGQGYHEQYV. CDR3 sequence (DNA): TGTGCCAGCAGCTTGGCCGGACAGGGGTACCACGAGCAGTACGTC.

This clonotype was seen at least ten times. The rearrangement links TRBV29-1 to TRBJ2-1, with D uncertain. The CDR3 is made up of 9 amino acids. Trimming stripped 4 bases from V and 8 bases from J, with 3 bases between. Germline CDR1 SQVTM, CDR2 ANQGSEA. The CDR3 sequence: CSVADEQFF. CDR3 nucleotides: TGCAGCGTTGCCGATGAGCAGTTCTTC.

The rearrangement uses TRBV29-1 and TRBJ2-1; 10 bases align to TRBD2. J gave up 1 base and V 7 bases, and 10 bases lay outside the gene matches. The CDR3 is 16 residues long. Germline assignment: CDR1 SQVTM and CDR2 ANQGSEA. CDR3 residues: CSDSSGSGGSYNEQFF. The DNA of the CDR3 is TGCAGCGACAGCTCCGGTAGCGGGGGGTCCTACAATGAGCAGTTCTTC.

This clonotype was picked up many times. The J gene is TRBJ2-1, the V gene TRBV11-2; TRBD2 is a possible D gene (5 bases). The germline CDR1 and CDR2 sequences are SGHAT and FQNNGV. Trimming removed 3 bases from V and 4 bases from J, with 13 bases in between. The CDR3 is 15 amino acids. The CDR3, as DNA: TGTGCCAGCAGCTTGAGGGTGGACCTTTACAATGAGCAGTTCTTC. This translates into CASSLRVDLYNEQFF.

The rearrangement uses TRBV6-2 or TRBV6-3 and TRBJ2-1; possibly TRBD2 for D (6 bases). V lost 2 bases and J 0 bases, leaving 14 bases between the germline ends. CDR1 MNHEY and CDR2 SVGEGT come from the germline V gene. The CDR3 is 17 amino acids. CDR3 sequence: CASSYPQDGSSYNEQFF. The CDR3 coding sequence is TGTGCCAGCAGTTACCCCCAGGACGGGAGCTCCTACAATGAGCAGTTCTTC.

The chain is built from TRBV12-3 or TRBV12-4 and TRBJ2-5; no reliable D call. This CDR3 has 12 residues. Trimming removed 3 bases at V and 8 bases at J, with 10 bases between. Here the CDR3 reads CASSFMYRTQYF. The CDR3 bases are TGTGCCAGCAGTTTTATGTATCGCACCCAGTACTTC.

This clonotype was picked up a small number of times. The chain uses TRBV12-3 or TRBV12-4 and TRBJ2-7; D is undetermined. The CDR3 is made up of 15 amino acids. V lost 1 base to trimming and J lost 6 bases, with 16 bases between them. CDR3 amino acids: CASSLVTAPYSEQYF. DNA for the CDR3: TGTGCCAGCAGTTTAGTAACTGCGCCCTATTCCGAGCAGTACTTC.

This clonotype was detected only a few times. The CDR3: CASSHRWEFAGYTF. The CDR3 DNA is TGTGCCAGCAGTCATCGCTGGGAGTTCGCGGGCTACACCTTC. V usage is TRBV7-2 and J usage is TRBJ1-2; the D is unclear. This CDR3 is built from 14 residues. The germline V gene encodes CDR1 SGHTA and CDR2 FQGNSA. V lost 6 bases and J lost 8, with 19 bases in between.

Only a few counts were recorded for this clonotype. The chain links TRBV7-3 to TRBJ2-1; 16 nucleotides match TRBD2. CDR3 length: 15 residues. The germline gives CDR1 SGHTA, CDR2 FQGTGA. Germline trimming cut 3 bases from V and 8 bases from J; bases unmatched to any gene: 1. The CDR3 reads CASSFGTSGGDEQFF. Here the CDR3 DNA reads TGTGCCAGCAGCTTTGGGACTAGCGGGGGGGATGAGCAGTTCTTC.

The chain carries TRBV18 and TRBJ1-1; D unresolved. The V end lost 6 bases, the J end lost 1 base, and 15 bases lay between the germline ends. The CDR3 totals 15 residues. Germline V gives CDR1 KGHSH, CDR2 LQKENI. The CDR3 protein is CASSREAGPNTEAFF. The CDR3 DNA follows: TGTGCCAGCTCCCGGGAAGCAGGACCGAACACTGAAGCTTTCTTT. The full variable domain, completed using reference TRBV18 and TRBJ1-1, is NAGVMQNPRHLVRRRGQEARLRCSPMKGHSHVYWYRQLPEEGLKFMVYLQKENIIDESGMPKERFSAEFPKEGPSILRIQQVVRGDSAAYFCASSREAGPNTEAFFGQGTRLTVV.

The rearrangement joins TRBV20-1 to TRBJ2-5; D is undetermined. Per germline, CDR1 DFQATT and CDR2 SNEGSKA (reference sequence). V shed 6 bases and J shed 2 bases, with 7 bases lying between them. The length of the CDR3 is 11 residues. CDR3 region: CSAPPQETQYF. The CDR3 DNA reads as TGCAGTGCGCCTCCTCAAGAGACCCAGTACTTC.

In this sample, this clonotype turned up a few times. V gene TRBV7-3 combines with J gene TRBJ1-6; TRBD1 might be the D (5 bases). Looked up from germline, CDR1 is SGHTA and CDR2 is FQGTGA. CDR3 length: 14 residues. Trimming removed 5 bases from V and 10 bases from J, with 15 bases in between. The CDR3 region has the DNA TGTGCCAGCAGCCCGGGACCGGGGCCATCACCCCTCCACTTT. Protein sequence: CASSPGPGPSPLHF.

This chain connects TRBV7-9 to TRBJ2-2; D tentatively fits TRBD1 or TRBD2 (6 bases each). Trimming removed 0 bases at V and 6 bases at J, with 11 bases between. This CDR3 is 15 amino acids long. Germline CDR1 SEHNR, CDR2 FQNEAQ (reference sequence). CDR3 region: CASSLAAGGAGELFF. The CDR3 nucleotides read TGTGCCAGCAGCTTAGCGGCCGGGGGCGCCGGGGAGCTGTTTTTT. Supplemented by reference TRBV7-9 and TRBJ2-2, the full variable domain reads DTGVSQNPRHKITKRGQNVTFRCDPISEHNRLYWYRQTLGQGPEFLTYFQNEAQLEKSRLLSDRFSAERPKGSFSTLEIQRTEQGDSAMYLCASSLAAGGAGELFFGEGSRLTVL.

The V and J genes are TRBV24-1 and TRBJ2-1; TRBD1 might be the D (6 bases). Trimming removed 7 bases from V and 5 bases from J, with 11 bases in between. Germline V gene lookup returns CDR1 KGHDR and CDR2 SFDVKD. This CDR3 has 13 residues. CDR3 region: CATRDSFNNEQFF. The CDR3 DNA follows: TGTGCCACCAGGGACAGCTTCAACAATGAGCAGTTCTTC.

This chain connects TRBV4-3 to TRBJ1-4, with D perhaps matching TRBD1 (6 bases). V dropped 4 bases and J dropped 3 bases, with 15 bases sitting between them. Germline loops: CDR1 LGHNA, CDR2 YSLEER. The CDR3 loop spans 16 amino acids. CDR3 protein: CASSPNAGDPNEKLFF. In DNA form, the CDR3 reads TGCGCCAGCAGCCCGAATGCAGGGGATCCTAATGAAAAACTGTTTTTT.

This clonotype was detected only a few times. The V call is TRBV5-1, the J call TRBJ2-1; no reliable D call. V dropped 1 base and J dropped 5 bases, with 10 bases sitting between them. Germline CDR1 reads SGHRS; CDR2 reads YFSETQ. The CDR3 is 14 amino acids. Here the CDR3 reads CASSLLAANNEQFF. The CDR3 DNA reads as TGCGCCAGCAGCTTGCTCGCAGCCAACAATGAGCAGTTCTTC.

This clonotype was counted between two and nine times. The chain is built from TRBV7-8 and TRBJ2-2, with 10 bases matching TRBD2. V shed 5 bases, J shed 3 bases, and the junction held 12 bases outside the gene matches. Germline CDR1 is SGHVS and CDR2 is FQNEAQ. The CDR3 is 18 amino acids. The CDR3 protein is CASSRAGTSDPHTGELFF. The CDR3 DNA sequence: TGTGCCAGCAGCCGCGCCGGGACTAGCGACCCCCACACCGGGGAGCTGTTTTTT.

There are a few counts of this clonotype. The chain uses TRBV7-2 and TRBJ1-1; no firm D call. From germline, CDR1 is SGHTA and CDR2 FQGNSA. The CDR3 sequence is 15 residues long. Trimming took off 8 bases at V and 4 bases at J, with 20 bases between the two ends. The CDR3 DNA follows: TGTGCCAGCGACCTAATGGGAGGGTTTAGCACTGAAGCTTTCTTT. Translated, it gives CASDLMGGFSTEAFF.